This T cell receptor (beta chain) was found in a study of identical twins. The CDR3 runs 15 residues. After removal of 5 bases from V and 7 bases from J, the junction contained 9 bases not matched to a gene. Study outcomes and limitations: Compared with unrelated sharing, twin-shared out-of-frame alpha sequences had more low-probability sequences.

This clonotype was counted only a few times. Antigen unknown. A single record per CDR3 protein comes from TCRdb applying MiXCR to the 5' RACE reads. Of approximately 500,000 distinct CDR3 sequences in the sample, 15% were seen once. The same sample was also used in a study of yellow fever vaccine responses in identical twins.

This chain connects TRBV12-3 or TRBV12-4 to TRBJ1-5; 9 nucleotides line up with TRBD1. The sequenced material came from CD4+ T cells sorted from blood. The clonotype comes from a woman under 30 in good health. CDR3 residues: CASSAGTGSGQPQHF. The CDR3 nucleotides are TGTGCCAGCAGTGCCGGGACAGGGAGCGGCCAGCCCCAGCATTTT.